These T cell receptor beta chains were read from a single sample in a study of T cells after yellow fever vaccination. One entry per CDR3 protein results from TCRdb running MiXCR on the 5' RACE reads. The top ten hold around 15% of the sample, which has nearly 550,000 distinct CDR3 sequences, over 15% seen once. The starting material was PBMCs, obtained 15 days after the yellow fever booster vaccination. The receptors here all came from a man aged 25 to 40 who received the YFV17D yellow fever vaccine. Each CDR3 is given with its conserved first and last residue. Not all rows give a size; the values are once, few, many and, for expanded clones, a class.

CDR3aa	len	v_gene	abundance	j_gene
CSVGRGLDYGYTF	13	TRBV29-1	few	TRBJ1-2
CASSLQSGVRTGELFF	16	TRBV12-3/TRBV12-4	once	TRBJ2-2
CSARLGGDRYYEQYF	15	TRBV20-1	.	TRBJ2-7
CAVQSPYNEQFF	12	TRBV15	few	TRBJ2-1
CASRQLAGELYEQYF	15	TRBV12-3/TRBV12-4	few	TRBJ2-7
CASLAGTYEQYF	12	TRBV10-2	few	TRBJ2-7
CASSESTSPLHF	12	TRBV10-2	few	TRBJ1-6
CASSLNTREQPPFF	14	TRBV5-5	many	TRBJ2-1
CASSFGHIQETQYF	14	TRBV6-2/TRBV6-3	few	TRBJ2-5
CASSPNILRQGIEQYF	16	TRBV7-2	.	TRBJ2-7
CASIGERHEQYF	12	TRBV6-5	few	TRBJ2-7
CASSIVGRNQPQHF	14	TRBV19	.	TRBJ1-5
CASSLAAQNTGELFF	15	TRBV7-2	.	TRBJ2-2
CASSFGAVQPEAFF	14	TRBV7-9	many	TRBJ1-1
CASSYLGGETQYF	13	TRBV6-5	few	TRBJ2-5
CASSRGSGSATDTQYF	16	TRBV3-1	few	TRBJ2-3
CSATPTLRGYEQYF	14	TRBV20-1	.	TRBJ2-7
CASSIQTGRNEQFF	14	TRBV25-1	.	TRBJ2-1
CASRAGGGSSYEQYF	15	TRBV11-2	.	TRBJ2-7
CASREVYTGTNEQYF	15	TRBV10-2	few	TRBJ2-7
CASSPRGARYEQYF	14	TRBV7-2	.	TRBJ2-7
CASSSRTSGGNTGELFF	17	TRBV11-2	.	TRBJ2-2
CASSQVRTNQETQYF	15	TRBV4-3	.	TRBJ2-5
CASSTRGGQGETQYF	15	TRBV3-1	few	TRBJ2-5
CASSSDSNQPQHF	13	TRBV7-2	few	TRBJ1-5
CASSLGDTGPGELFF	15	TRBV11-2	few	TRBJ2-2
CAIKGTSPDTQYF	13	TRBV10-3	few	TRBJ2-3